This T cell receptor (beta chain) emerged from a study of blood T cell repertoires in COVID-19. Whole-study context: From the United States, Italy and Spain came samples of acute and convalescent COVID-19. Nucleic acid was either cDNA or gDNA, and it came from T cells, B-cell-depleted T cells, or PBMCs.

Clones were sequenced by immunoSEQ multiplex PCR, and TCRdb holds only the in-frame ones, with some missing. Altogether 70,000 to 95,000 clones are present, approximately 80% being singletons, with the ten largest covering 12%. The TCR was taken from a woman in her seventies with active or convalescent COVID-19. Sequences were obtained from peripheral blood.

CDR3 region: CASSGPRGEGYTF. The DNA of the CDR3 is TGCGCCAGCAGTGGTCCCAGGGGCGAGGGCTACACCTTC. V usage is TRBV10-1 and J usage is TRBJ1-2; D perhaps matches TRBD1 (6 bases). Per germline, CDR1 WNHNN and CDR2 SYGVQD (reference sequence). Deletions cut 4 bases from V and 8 bases from J, with 14 bases between. The CDR3 length is 13 residues.